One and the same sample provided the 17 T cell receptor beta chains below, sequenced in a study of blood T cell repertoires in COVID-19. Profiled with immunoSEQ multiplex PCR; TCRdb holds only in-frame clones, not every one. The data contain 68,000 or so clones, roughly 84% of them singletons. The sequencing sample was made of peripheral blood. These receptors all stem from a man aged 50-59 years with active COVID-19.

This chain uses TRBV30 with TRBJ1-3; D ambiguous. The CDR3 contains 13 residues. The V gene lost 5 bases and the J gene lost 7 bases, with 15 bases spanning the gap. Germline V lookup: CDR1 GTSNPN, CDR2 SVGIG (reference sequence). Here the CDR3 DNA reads TGTGCCTGGGAGAGGCCCCCTATTAACACCATATATTTT. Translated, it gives CAWERPPINTIYF.

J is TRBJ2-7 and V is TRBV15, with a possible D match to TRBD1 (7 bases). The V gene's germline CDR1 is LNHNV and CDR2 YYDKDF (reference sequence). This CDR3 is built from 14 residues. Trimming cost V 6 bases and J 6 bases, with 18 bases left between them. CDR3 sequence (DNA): TGTGCCACCAGAGGCGGGACAGCTATGGTCGAGCAGTACTTC. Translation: CATRGGTAMVEQYF.

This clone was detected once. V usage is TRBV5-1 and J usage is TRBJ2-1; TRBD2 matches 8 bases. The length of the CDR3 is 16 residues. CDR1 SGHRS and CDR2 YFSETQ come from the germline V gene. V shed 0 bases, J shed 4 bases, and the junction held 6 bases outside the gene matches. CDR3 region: CASSLGASGLYNEQFF. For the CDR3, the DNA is TGCGCCAGCAGCTTGGGGGCTAGCGGGCTTTACAATGAGCAGTTCTTC.

The CDR3 DNA follows: TGTGCCAGCAGCCAAAGCGGGGGGGCTGTGAATGAGCAGTTCTTC. Its protein is CASSQSGGAVNEQFF. The rearrangement links TRBV7-3 to TRBJ2-1; 10 positions agree with TRBD2. The CDR3 consists of 15 residues. V gave up 5 bases and J gave up 7 bases; unmatched junction bases: 8. CDR1 and CDR2 from the germline V gene are SGHTA and FQGTGA.

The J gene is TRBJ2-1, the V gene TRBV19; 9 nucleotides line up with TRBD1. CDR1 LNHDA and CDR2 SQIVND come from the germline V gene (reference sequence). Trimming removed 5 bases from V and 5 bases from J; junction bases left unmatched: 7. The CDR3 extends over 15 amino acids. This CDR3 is CASSDRDRDNNEQFF. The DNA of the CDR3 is TGTGCCAGTAGTGACCGGGACAGGGACAACAATGAGCAGTTCTTC.

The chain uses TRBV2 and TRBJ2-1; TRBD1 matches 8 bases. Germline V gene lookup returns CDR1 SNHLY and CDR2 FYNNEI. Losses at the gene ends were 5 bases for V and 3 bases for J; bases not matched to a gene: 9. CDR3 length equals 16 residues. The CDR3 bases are TGTGCCAGCAGTTCACAGGGGGGCGTCTTCTACAATGAGCAGTTCTTC. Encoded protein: CASSSQGGVFYNEQFF.

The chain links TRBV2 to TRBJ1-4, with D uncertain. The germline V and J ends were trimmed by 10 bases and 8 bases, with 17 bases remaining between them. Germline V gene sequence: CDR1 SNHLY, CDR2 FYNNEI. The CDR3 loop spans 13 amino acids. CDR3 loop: CAIQRHEREKLFF. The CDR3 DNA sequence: TGTGCCATCCAGAGGCATGAAAGAGAAAAACTGTTTTTT.

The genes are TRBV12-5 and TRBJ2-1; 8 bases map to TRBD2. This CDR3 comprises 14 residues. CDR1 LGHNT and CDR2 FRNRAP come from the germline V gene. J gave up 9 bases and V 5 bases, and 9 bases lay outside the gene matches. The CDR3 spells CASGASGGRSEQFF. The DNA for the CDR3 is TGTGCTAGTGGTGCCTCGGGGGGGAGGAGTGAGCAGTTCTTC. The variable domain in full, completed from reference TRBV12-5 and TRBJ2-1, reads DARVTQTPRHKVTEMGQEVTMRCQPILGHNTVFWYRQTMMQGLELLAYFRNRAPLDDSGMPKDRFSAEMPDATLATLKIQPSEPRDSAVYFCASGASGGRSEQFFGPGTRLTVL.

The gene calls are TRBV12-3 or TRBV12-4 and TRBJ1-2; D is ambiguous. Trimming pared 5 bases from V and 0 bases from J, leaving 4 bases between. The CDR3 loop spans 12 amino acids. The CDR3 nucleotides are TGTGCCAGCAGTACAGCTAACTATGGCTACACCTTC. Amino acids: CASSTANYGYTF.

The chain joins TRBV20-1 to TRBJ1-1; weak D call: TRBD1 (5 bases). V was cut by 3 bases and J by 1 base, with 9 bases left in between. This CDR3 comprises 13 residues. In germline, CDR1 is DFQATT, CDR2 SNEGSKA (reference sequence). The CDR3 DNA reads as TGCAGTGCTAGTGGGAGGGGGAACACTGAAGCTTTCTTT. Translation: CSASGRGNTEAFF.

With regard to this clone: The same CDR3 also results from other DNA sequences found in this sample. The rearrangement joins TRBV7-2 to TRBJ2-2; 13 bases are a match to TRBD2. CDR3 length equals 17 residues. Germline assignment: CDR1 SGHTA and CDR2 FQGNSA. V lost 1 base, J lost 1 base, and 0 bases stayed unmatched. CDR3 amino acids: CASSLGLAGGNTGELFF. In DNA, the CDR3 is TGTGCCAGCAGCTTAGGACTAGCGGGGGGGAACACCGGGGAGCTGTTTTTT.

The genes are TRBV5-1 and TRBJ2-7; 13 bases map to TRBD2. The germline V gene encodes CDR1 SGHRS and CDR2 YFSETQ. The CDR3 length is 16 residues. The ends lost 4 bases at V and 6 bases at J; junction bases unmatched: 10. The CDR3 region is CASSPSGLAGVAEQYF. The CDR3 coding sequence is TGCGCCAGCAGCCCCAGCGGACTAGCGGGAGTCGCCGAGCAGTACTTC.

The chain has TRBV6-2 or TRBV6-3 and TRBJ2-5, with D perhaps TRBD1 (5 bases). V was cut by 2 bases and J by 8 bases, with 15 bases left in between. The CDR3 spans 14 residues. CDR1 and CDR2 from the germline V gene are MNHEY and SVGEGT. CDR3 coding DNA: TGTGCCAGCAGTTACGTACAGGTTAAGGGTACCCAGTACTTC. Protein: CASSYVQVKGTQYF.

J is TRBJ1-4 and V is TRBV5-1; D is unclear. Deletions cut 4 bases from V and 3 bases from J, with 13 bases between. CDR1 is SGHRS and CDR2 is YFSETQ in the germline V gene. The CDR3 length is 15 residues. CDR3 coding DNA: TGCGCCAGCAGCCACGATTGGCAGGCTAATGAAAAACTGTTTTTT. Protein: CASSHDWQANEKLFF.

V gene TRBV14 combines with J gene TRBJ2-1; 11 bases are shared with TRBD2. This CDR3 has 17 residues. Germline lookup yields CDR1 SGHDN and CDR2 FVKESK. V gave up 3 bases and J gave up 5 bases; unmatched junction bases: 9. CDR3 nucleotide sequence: TGTGCCAGCAGCCACAGCGCTAGCGGGAGGCCTCACAATGAGCAGTTCTTC. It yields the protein CASSHSASGRPHNEQFF.

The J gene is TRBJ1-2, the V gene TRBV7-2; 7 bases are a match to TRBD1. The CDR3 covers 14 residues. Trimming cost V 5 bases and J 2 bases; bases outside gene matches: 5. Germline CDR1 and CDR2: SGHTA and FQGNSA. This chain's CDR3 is CASSLGTANYGYTF. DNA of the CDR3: TGTGCCAGCAGCCTCGGGACAGCGAACTATGGCTACACCTTC.

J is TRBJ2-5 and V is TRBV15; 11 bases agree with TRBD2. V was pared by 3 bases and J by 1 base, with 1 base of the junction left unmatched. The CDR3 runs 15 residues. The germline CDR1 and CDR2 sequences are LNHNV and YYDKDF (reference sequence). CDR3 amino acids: CATSRGTSGQETQYF. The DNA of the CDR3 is TGTGCCACCAGCAGGGGGACTAGCGGCCAAGAGACCCAGTACTTC.